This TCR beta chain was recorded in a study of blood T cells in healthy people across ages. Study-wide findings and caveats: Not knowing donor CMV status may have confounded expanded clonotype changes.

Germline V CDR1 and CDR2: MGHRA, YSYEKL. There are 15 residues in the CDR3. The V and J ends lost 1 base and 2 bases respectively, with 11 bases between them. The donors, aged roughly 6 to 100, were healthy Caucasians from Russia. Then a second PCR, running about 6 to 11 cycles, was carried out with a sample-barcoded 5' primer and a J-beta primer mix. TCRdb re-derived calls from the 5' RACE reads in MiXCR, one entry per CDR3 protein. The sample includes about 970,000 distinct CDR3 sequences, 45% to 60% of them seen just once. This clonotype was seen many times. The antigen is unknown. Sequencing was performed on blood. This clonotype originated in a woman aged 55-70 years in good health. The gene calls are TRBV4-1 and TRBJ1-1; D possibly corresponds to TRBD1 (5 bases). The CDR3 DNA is TGCGCCAGCAGCCAAGTGGTTACAGGCAACACTGAAGCTTTCTTT. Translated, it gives CASSQVVTGNTEAFF.